The clone carrying this TCR beta chain was counted a few times. This CDR3 is built from 14 residues. The V end lost 1 base, the J end lost 3 bases, and 6 bases lay between the germline ends. CDR1 and CDR2 from the germline V gene are LGHNA and YNFKEQ. The entry originates in a study of blood T cell repertoires in COVID-19. The data were produced by immunoSEQ multiplex PCR, yet TCRdb's version contains in-frame clones alone and is incomplete. The table lists 300,000 to 450,000 clones, 80% to 90% of them singletons. The receptor's source is a woman aged 60-70 years with COVID-19, enrolled during active disease. The sample was peripheral blood. J is TRBJ2-2 and V is TRBV4-2; D is unresolved. The CDR3 nucleotides are TGTGCCAGCAGCCAAGTGGCATACACCGGGGAGCTGTTTTTT. The encoded protein is CASSQVAYTGELFF.